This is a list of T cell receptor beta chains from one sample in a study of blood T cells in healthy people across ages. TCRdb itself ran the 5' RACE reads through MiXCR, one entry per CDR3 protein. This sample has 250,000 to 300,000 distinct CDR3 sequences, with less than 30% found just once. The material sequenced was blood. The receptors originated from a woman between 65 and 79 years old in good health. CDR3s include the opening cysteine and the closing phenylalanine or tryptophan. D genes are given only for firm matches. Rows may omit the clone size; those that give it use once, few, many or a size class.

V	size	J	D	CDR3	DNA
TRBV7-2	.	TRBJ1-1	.	CASSLAPVGGDTEAFF	TGTGCCAGCAGCTTAGCGCCAGTCGGAGGGGACACTGAAGCTTTCTTT
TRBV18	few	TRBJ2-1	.	CASSGFGAGNEQFF	TGTGCCAGCTCCGGTTTCGGGGCGGGCAATGAGCAGTTCTTC
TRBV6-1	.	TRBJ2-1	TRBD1	CASSRSGTGFNEQFF	TGTGCCAGCAGCCGCTCCGGGACAGGGTTCAATGAGCAGTTCTTC
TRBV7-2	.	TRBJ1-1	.	CASSFLEAGNTEAFF	TGTGCCAGCAGCTTCCTCGAGGCGGGGAACACTGAAGCTTTCTTT
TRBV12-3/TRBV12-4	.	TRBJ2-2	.	CASSLYDGRNTGELFF	TGTGCCAGCAGTTTGTACGACGGTAGGAACACCGGGGAGCTGTTTTTT
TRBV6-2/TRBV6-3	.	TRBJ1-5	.	CASSYSRDQPQHF	TGTGCCAGCAGTTACTCGAGGGATCAGCCCCAGCATTTT
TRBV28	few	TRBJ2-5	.	CASSSTQRTQETQYF	TGTGCCAGCAGTTCCACCCAGCGGACCCAAGAGACCCAGTACTTC
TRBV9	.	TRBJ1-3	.	CASNSGNTIYF	TGTGCCAGCAACTCTGGAAACACCATATATTTT
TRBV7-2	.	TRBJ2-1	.	CASSVYPNEQFF	TGTGCCAGCAGCGTTTACCCCAATGAGCAGTTCTTC
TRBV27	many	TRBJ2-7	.	CASSNYEQYF	TGTGCCAGCAGTAATTACGAGCAGTACTTC
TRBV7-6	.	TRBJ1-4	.	CASSPGPEKLFF	TGTGCCAGCAGCCCAGGACCTGAAAAACTGTTTTTT
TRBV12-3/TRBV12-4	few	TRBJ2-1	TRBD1	CASSYKTGAPHNEQFF	TGTGCCAGCAGTTACAAGACAGGGGCGCCCCACAATGAGCAGTTCTTC
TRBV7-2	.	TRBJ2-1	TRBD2	CASSPNGGAGEQFF	TGTGCCAGCAGCCCGAACGGGGGGGCTGGTGAGCAGTTCTTC
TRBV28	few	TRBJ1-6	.	CASCGPPRSPLHF	TGTGCCAGCTGCGGGCCTCCTAGGTCACCCCTCCACTTT
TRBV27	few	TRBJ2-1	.	CATLEWVSGEQFF	TGTGCCACCCTCGAATGGGTGTCGGGGGAGCAGTTCTTC
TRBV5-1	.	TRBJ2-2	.	CASSPAGGRTGELFF	TGCGCCAGCAGCCCCGCCGGGGGCAGGACCGGGGAGCTGTTTTTT
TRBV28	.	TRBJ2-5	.	CASSLGGGPQKTQYF	TGTGCCAGCAGTTTAGGTGGGGGGCCCCAAAAGACCCAGTACTTC
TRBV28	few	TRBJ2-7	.	CASSLVWDGRYEQYF	TGTGCCAGCAGTTTAGTCTGGGATGGACGTTACGAGCAGTACTTC
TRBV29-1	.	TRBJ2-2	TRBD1	CSAGTGTNTRELFF	TGCAGCGCCGGGACAGGGACGAACACCCGGGAGCTGTTTTTT
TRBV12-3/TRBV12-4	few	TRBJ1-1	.	CASSQGVERTEAFF	TGTGCCAGTAGCCAAGGAGTCGAACGCACTGAAGCTTTCTTT
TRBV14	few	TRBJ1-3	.	CASSRKGTAGNTIYF	TGTGCCAGCAGCCGGAAAGGGACGGCTGGAAACACCATATATTTT
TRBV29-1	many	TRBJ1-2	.	CSVEGLSYGYTF	TGCAGCGTCGAAGGATTGTCCTATGGCTACACCTTC
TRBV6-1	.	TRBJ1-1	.	CASRAAGAGILTEAFF	TGTGCCAGCCGAGCGGCAGGGGCGGGGATCCTCACTGAAGCTTTCTTT
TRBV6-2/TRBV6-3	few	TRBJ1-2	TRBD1	CASSLQGYDGYTF	TGTGCCAGCAGTTTACAGGGGTATGACGGCTACACCTTC
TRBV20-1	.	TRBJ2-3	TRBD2	CSAKGILATSTDTQYF	TGCAGTGCTAAGGGGATACTAGCGACTAGCACAGATACGCAGTATTTT
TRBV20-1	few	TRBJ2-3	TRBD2	CSASPLAGSTDTQYF	TGCAGTGCTAGCCCACTAGCGGGCAGCACAGATACGCAGTATTTT
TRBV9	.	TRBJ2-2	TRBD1	CASSVLGQGVKTGELFF	TGTGCCAGCAGCGTGCTGGGACAGGGAGTTAAGACCGGGGAGCTGTTTTTT
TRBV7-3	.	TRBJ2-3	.	CASSAYSTDTQYF	TGTGCCAGCAGCGCGTACAGTACAGATACGCAGTATTTT
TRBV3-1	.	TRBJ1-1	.	CASSQQQGNTEAFF	TGTGCCAGCAGCCAACAACAGGGGAACACTGAAGCTTTCTTT
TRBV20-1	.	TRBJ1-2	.	CSARDLDTGYGYTF	TGCAGTGCTAGAGATCTCGACACCGGCTATGGCTACACCTTC
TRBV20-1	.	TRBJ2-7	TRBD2	CSAFWASGSSYEQYF	TGCAGTGCCTTTTGGGCCAGCGGGAGCTCCTACGAGCAGTACTTC
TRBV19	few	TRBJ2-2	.	CASNGGRTTGELFF	TGTGCCAGTAACGGCGGCCGGACCACCGGGGAGCTGTTTTTT
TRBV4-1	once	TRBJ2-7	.	CASSHPDRTGNYEQYF	TGCGCCAGCAGCCATCCAGACCGAACAGGGAACTACGAGCAGTACTTC
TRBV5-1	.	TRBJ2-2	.	CASTTDTNTGELFF	TGCGCCAGCACCACGGACACGAACACCGGGGAGCTGTTTTTT
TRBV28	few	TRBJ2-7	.	CASSLLSGNEQYF	TGTGCCAGCAGTCTGTTGTCGGGGAACGAGCAGTACTTC
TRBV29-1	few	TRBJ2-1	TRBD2	CSFTTSSGEQFF	TGCAGCTTTACGACTAGCTCGGGTGAGCAGTTCTTC
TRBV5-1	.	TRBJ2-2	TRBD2	CASSLRAQAGGLNTGELFF	TGCGCCAGCAGCCTCCGGGCCCAAGCGGGGGGACTGAACACCGGGGAGCTGTTTTTT
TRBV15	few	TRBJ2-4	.	CATSRDGLAKNIQYF	TGTGCCACCAGCAGAGATGGCCTAGCCAAAAACATTCAGTACTTC
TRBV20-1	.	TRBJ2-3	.	CSASPYQFVETGTQYF	TGCAGTGCTAGCCCTTACCAGTTTGTTGAGACAGGTACGCAGTATTTT
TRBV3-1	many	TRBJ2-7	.	CASSHPSSYEQYF	TGTGCCAGCAGCCATCCAAGCTCCTACGAGCAGTACTTC
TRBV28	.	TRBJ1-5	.	CASSLDGRGNNQPQHF	TGTGCCAGCAGTTTAGATGGAAGGGGTAACAATCAGCCCCAGCATTTT
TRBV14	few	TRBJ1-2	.	CASSRFRDTNYGYTF	TGTGCCAGCAGCCGTTTTCGGGACACCAACTATGGCTACACCTTC
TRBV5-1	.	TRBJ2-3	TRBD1	CASSPQPRDRPVTDTQYF	TGCGCCAGCAGCCCTCAACCCAGGGACAGACCAGTCACAGATACGCAGTATTTT
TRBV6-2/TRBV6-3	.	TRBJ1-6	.	CASSVAVNSPLHF	TGTGCCAGCAGCGTCGCGGTTAATTCACCCCTCCACTTT
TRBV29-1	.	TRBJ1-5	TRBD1	CSGRGQDSNQPQHF	TGCAGCGGTAGGGGACAGGATAGCAATCAGCCCCAGCATTTT
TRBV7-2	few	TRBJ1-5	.	CASSLDPGPSNQPQHF	TGTGCCAGCAGCTTAGATCCAGGGCCGAGCAATCAGCCCCAGCATTTT